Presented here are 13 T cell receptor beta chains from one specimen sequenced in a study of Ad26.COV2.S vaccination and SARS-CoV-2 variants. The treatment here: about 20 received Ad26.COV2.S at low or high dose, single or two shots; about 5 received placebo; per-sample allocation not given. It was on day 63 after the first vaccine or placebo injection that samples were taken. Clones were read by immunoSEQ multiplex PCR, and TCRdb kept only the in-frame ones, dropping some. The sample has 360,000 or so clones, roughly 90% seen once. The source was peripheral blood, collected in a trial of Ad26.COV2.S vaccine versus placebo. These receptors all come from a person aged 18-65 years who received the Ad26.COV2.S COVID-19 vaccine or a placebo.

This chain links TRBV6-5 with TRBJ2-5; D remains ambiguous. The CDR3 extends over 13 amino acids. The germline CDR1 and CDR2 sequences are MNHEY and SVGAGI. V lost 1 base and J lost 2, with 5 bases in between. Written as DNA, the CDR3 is TGTGCCAGCAGTTACTATAAGCAAGAGACCCAGTACTTC. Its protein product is CASSYYKQETQYF.

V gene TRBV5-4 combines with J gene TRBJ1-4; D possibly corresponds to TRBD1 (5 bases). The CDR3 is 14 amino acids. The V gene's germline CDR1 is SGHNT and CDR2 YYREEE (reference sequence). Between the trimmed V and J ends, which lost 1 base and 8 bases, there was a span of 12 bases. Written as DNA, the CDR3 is TGTGCCAGCAGCTTGAGAGGGGAGACGGAAAAACTGTTTTTT. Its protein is CASSLRGETEKLFF. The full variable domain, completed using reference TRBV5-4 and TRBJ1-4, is ETGVTQSPTHLIKTRGQQVTLRCSSQSGHNTVSWYQQALGQGPQFIFQYYREEENGRGNFPPRFSGLQFPNYSSELNVNALELDDSALYLCASSLRGETEKLFFGSGTQLSVL.

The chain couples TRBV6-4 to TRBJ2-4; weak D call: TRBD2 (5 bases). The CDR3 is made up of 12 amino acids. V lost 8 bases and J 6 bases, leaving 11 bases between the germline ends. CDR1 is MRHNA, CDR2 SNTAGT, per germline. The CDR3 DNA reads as TGTGCCAGCCCATTTGGGAGAAACATTCAGTACTTC. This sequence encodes CASPFGRNIQYF.

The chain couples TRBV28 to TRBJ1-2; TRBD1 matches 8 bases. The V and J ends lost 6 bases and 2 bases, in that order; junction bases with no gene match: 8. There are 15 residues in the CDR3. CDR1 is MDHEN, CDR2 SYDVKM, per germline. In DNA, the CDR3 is TGTGCCAGCAGAACCCGGGGACAGGCGAACTATGGCTACACCTTC. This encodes CASRTRGQANYGYTF.

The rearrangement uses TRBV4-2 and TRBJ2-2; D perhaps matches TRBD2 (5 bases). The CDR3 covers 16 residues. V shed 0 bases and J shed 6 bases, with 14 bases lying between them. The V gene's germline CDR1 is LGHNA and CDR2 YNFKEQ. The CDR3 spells CASSQDVTRGSGELFF. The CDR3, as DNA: TGTGCCAGCAGCCAAGACGTAACTAGAGGCTCCGGGGAGCTGTTTTTT.

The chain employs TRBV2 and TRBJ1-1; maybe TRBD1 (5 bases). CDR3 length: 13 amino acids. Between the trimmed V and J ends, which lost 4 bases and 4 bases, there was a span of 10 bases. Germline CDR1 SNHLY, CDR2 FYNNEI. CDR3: CASSVTVGTEAFF. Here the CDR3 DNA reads TGTGCCAGCAGTGTGACAGTAGGCACTGAAGCTTTCTTT.

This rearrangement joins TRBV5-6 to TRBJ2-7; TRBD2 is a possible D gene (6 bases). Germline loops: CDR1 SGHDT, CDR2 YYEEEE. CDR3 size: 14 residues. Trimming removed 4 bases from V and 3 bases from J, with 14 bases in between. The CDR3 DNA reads TGTGCCAGCAGCGCCGGGACTGCCTACTACGAGCAGTACTTC. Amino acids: CASSAGTAYYEQYF.

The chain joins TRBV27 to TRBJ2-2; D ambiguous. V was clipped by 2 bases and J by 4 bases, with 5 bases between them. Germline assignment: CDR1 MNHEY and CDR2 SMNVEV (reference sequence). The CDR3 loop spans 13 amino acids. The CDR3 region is CASSLTATGELFF. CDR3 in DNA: TGTGCCAGCAGTTTAACAGCCACCGGGGAGCTGTTTTTT.

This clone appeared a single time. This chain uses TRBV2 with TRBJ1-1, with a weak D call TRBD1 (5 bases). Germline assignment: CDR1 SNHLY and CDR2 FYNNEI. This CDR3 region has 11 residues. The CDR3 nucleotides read TGTGTTTTACAGGCGAACACTGAAGCTTTCTTT. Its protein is CVLQANTEAFF.

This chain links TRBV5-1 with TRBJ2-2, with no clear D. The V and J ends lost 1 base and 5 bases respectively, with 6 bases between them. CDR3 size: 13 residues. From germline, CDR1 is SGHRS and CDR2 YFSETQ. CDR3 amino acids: CASSLRVTGELFF. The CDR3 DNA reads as TGCGCCAGCAGCTTGAGGGTAACCGGGGAGCTGTTTTTT.

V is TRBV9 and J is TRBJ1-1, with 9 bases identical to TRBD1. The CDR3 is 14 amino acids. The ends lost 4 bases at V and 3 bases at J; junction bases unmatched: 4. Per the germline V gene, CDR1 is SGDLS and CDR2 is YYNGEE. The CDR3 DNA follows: TGTGCCAGCAGCCCCGGACAGGGGTACACTGAAGCTTTCTTT. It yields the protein CASSPGQGYTEAFF. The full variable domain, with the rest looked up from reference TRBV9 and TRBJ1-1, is DSGVTQTPKHLITATGQRVTLRCSPRSGDLSVYWYQQSLDQGLQFLIQYYNGEERAKGNILERFSAQQFPDLHSELNLSSLELGDSALYFCASSPGQGYTEAFFGQGTRLTVV.

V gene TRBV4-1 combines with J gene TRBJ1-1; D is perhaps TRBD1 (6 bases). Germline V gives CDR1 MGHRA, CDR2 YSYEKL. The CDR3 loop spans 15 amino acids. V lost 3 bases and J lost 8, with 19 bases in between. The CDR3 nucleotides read TGCGCCAGCAGCCATGCCGGACAGAAGAAGGCGGAAGCTTTCTTT. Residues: CASSHAGQKKAEAFF.

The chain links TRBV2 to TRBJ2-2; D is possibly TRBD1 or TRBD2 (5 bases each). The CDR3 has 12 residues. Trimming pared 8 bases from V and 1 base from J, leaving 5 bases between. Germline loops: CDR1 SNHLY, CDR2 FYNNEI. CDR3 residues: CASGGNTGELFF. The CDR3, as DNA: TGTGCCAGCGGGGGGAACACCGGGGAGCTGTTTTTT.